This T cell receptor (beta chain) emerged from a study of T cell responses to AZD1222 COVID-19 vaccine. Only a few counts were recorded for this clone. No antigen is known for it. The CDR3 contains 15 residues. J was trimmed by 7 bases and V by 3 bases; bases with no gene match: 6. CDR1 MGHRA and CDR2 YSYEKL come from the germline V gene. Study-level findings and limits: Seropositive status at baseline applied to only six AZD1222 recipients. There were mostly white British donors and more females than males, and clonal diversity was possibly underestimated.

Assay used: immunoSEQ multiplex PCR; TCRdb lists only in-frame clones, some missing. The sample records roughly 110,000 clones, 91% being singletons. The sequencing used peripheral blood, collected on day 0 of AZD1222 vaccination. The genes are TRBV4-1 and TRBJ1-6; 7 nucleotides line up with TRBD1. The sequence was collected from an adult in good health. As DNA, the CDR3 is TGCGCCAGCAGCCAGGGTGACAGGGTCAATTCACCCCTCCACTTT. Translation gives CASSQGDRVNSPLHF.